One sample yielded the 3 T cell receptor beta chains listed below, sequenced in a study of blood T cell repertoires in COVID-19. Repertoires were generated with immunoSEQ multiplex PCR, while TCRdb's copy carries only in-frame clones and drops some. The sample includes roughly 200,000 clones, approximately 80% of them seen just once. Sequenced input: peripheral blood. The receptors shown here come from a man aged 35 to 55 with acute or convalescent COVID-19.

The J gene is TRBJ1-1, the V gene TRBV29-1, with 8 bases aligning to TRBD1. Germline V gives CDR1 SQVTM, CDR2 ANQGSEA. J was trimmed by 1 base and V by 7 bases; bases with no gene match: 8. The CDR3 sequence is 14 residues long. This CDR3 is CSATPGQANTEAFF. CDR3 bases: TGCAGCGCGACGCCGGGACAGGCGAACACTGAAGCTTTCTTT.

J is TRBJ2-7 and V is TRBV25-1, with TRBD1 as a possible D gene (5 bases). Germline CDR1 MGHDK, CDR2 SYGVNS. There are 15 residues in the CDR3. Trimming pared 7 bases from V and 2 bases from J, leaving 18 bases between. The CDR3 protein is CASTQDLPGTYEQYF. The CDR3 nucleotides are TGTGCCAGCACCCAAGACCTCCCAGGGACCTACGAGCAGTACTTC.

The chain joins TRBV6-2 or TRBV6-3 to TRBJ2-2; TRBD2 aligns across 7 bases. The germline V gene has CDR1 MNHEY and CDR2 SVGEGT. V lost 5 bases to trimming and J lost 1 base; unmatched junction nucleotides: 7. The CDR3 is made up of 16 amino acids. CDR3 residues: CASSHPSGRNTGELFF. Here the CDR3 DNA reads TGTGCCAGCAGTCACCCTAGCGGCAGGAACACCGGGGAGCTGTTTTTT.